The 10 T cell receptor beta chains reported below all come from one sample, sequenced in a study of CD8+ T cells in alopecia areata (dated by TCRdb to 2016 to 2018). Library generation was performed with the immunoSEQ multiplex PCR assay. For TCR sequencing, RNA was extracted from every sample and reverse transcribed into cDNA to serve as template. TCRdb took this table from immuneACCESS and kept in-frame rearrangements with V and J called. Such tables lack part of the clones; where checked against another copy, unresolved V genes explain under half of the gap, and the rest is unexplained. Counted in this sample were about 180,000 clones; roughly 53% of them appeared once. The ten biggest clones cover about a tenth of the sample. Read against the paper, the sample's time point label means: about 25 weeks on oral tofacitinib. The sample's treatment or condition, from its label and the paper: oral pan-JAK inhibitor, 5-10 mg twice daily.

Here the sequenced sample was CD8+ T cells sorted from blood, taken at week 24, from a patient treated with tofacitinib. These receptors came from a human donor with alopecia areata.

The rearrangement links TRBV4-3 to TRBJ1-1; D unclear. V was shortened by 0 bases and J by 5 bases, with 7 bases between the two germline ends. Germline lookup yields CDR1 LGHNA and CDR2 YSLEER. The CDR3 loop spans 13 amino acids. CDR3 residues: CASSQDSQTEAFF. Here the CDR3 DNA reads TGCGCCAGCAGCCAAGACAGTCAAACTGAAGCTTTCTTT.

The chain couples TRBV11-1 to TRBJ1-1; perhaps TRBD1 as D (6 bases). This CDR3 is 15 amino acids long. Per germline, CDR1 SGHAT and CDR2 FQDESV (reference sequence). Trimming shortened V by 5 bases and J by 4 bases, and 17 bases separated the two germline ends. The CDR3 sequence: CASSAGVAGPTEAFF. The CDR3 nucleotides read TGTGCCAGCAGCGCAGGGGTTGCGGGTCCCACTGAAGCTTTCTTT. The full variable domain, in which reference TRBV11-1 and TRBJ1-1 provide the parts outside the CDR3, is EAEVAQSPRYKITEKSQAVAFWCDPISGHATLYWYRQILGQGPELLVQFQDESVVDDSQLPKDRFSAERLKGVDSTLKIQPAELGDSAMYLCASSAGVAGPTEAFFGQGTRLTVV.

This chain links TRBV30 with TRBJ1-1; TRBD1 is a possible D gene (5 bases). This CDR3 is 14 amino acids long. The V end was cut by 2 bases, the J end by 6 bases, with 16 bases between. The germline gives CDR1 GTSNPN, CDR2 SVGIG (reference sequence). The CDR3 DNA reads TGTGCCTGGAGTCTCGGGGCAGGAGTTGCTGAAGCTTTCTTT. This translates into CAWSLGAGVAEAFF.

On this clone: The same CDR3 also results from other DNA sequences found in this sample. The rearrangement uses TRBV30 and TRBJ1-1, with no clear D. V lost 3 bases, J lost 0 bases, and 2 bases lay in between. The CDR3 runs to 11 residues. Germline V gene sequence: CDR1 GTSNPN, CDR2 SVGIG (reference sequence). In DNA, the CDR3 is TGTGCCTGGAGCTTGAACACTGAAGCTTTCTTT. This codes for CAWSLNTEAFF.

The chain couples TRBV27 to TRBJ2-1, with D uncertain. The CDR3 has 11 residues. Germline CDR1 is MNHEY and CDR2 is SMNVEV (reference sequence). V was cut by 7 bases and J by 5 bases, with 6 bases left in between. Here the CDR3 reads CASKIHNEQFF. CDR3 coding DNA: TGTGCCAGCAAAATCCACAATGAGCAGTTCTTC.

J is TRBJ1-5 and V is TRBV19; 7 bases are shared with TRBD1. Germline CDR1 is LNHDA and CDR2 is SQIVND (reference sequence). The CDR3 has 15 amino acids. J lost 4 bases, V lost 7 bases, and 10 bases had no gene match. The CDR3, as DNA: TGTGCCAGTACTCCATGGGACAGAGGGAATCAGCCCCAGCATTTT. Its translation is CASTPWDRGNQPQHF. Based on the CDR3 plus reference TRBV19 and TRBJ1-5, the full variable domain is DGGITQSPKYLFRKEGQNVTLSCEQNLNHDAMYWYRQDPGQGLRLIYYSQIVNDFQKGDIAEGYSVSREKKESFPLTVTSAQKNPTAFYLCASTPWDRGNQPQHFGDGTRLSIL.

In this sample, this clone turned up once. V usage is TRBV9 and J usage is TRBJ1-6; D perhaps matches TRBD1 (5 bases). Per germline, CDR1 SGDLS and CDR2 YYNGEE. CDR3 length: 14 residues. The ends were cut back, 3 bases at V and 6 bases at J, with 10 bases in the middle. The CDR3 here is CASSDGQGNSPLHF. The DNA of the CDR3 is TGTGCCAGCAGCGATGGGCAGGGTAATTCACCCCTCCACTTT.

This sequence joins TRBV27 and TRBJ2-3; the match to TRBD2 covers 14 bases. The CDR3 totals 19 residues. V dropped 4 bases and J dropped 2; count of bases not matched to a gene: 11. Germline V gives CDR1 MNHEY, CDR2 SMNVEV (reference sequence). The CDR3 DNA sequence: TGTGCCAGCAGTTCGCGGACTAGCGGGGGGCCGACCCCCACAGATACGCAGTATTTT. This sequence encodes CASSSRTSGGPTPTDTQYF.

The chain carries TRBV4-2 and TRBJ1-1; D is unclear. This CDR3 has 14 residues. The V gene's germline CDR1 is LGHNA and CDR2 YNFKEQ. The ends were cut back, 1 base at V and 6 bases at J, with 12 bases in the middle. CDR3 amino acids: CASSQGSTESEAFF. The CDR3 nucleotides read TGTGCCAGCAGCCAAGGAAGCACAGAGTCTGAAGCTTTCTTT.

The chain joins TRBV9 to TRBJ1-5, with D perhaps TRBD1 (6 bases). V shed 4 bases and J shed 0 bases, with 11 bases lying between them. This CDR3 contains 15 residues. The germline V gene encodes CDR1 SGDLS and CDR2 YYNGEE. The DNA for the CDR3 is TGTGCCAGCAGCCTGGGACACTCTAGCAATCAGCCCCAGCATTTT. Protein product: CASSLGHSSNQPQHF.